This TCR beta chain was identified during a study of technical replicates of blood from several donors. Sequenced by immunoSEQ multiplex PCR; TCRdb stores in-frame clones only, minus some. The sample contains 95,000 to 100,000 clones, nearly 96% of which appear only once. CDR3 length: 13 amino acids. Germline values: CDR1 SGHTA, CDR2 FQGTGA. Trimming cost V 5 bases and J 11 bases; bases outside gene matches: 8. The receptor was isolated from a human donor in good health. V is TRBV7-3 and J is TRBJ1-1, with 10 nucleotides matching TRBD1. Sequenced: T cells isolated from PBMCs. The DNA for the CDR3 is TGTGCCAGCAGCCCCGGGACAGGGGTGAGGGCTTTCTTT. It encodes CASSPGTGVRAFF.